This T cell receptor beta chain was found in a study of blood T cell repertoires in COVID-19. As for the study in general: There were acute and convalescent COVID-19 samples, and they came from the United States, Italy and Spain. The analysed material was cDNA or gDNA that came from T cells, B-cell-depleted T cells, or PBMCs.

The CDR3 loop spans 13 amino acids. Germline CDR1 reads MRHNA; CDR2 reads SNTAGT. The ends were cut back, 3 bases at V and 3 bases at J, with 7 bases in the middle. Concerning this clone itself: Other DNA sequences of this sample code for an identical CDR3.

Per the original data handling: How many nucleated cells were present was estimated from reference gene primer amplification. Produced via immunoSEQ multiplex PCR; TCRdb's table is partial and in-frame only. Clone size and the V and J calls come from that table; the DNA yielded D and trimming. The data hold around 320,000 clones, with more than 70% observed a single time. The chain is built from TRBV6-4 and TRBJ2-3; TRBD1 might be the D (6 bases). The sequence derives from a woman aged 25 to 39 who had recovered from COVID-19. Source material: peripheral blood. The CDR3 nucleotides read TGTGCCAGCAGTGAACAGGGAACAGATACGCAGTATTTT. Translation gives CASSEQGTDTQYF.